The 30 T cell receptor beta chains below all came from one sample that was sequenced in a study of blood T cells in healthy people across ages. Combining a sample-barcoded 5' primer with a J-beta primer mix, a second PCR ran for roughly 7 to 12 cycles. Using its own MiXCR run on the 5' RACE reads, TCRdb lists one record per CDR3 protein. The table lists 550,000 to 750,000 distinct CDR3 sequences, around 21% of them singletons, with roughly 3.9% in the top ten. Sequenced material: blood. These receptors were collected from a man aged 70-80 years in good health.

The V and J genes are TRBV11-3 and TRBJ2-3, with 8 bases identical to TRBD2. This CDR3 is built from 14 residues. The germline CDR1 and CDR2 sequences are SGHNT and YENEEA. V dropped 5 bases and J dropped 7; count of bases not matched to a gene: 8. The CDR3 nucleotides read TGTGCCAGCAGCCCGAGCGGGAGCCATAATACGCAGTATTTT. This codes for CASSPSGSHNTQYF.

This clonotype appeared a few times. The chain uses TRBV28 and TRBJ2-1, with 9 bases lining up with TRBD2. CDR1 and CDR2 from the germline V gene are MDHEN and SYDVKM. Trimming at V came to 8 bases and at J to 8 bases, leaving 7 bases not matched to a gene. CDR3 length: 13 amino acids. The CDR3 loop reads CASHSGGSDEQFF. CDR3 bases: TGTGCCAGCCATAGCGGGGGTTCGGATGAGCAGTTCTTC.

The chain uses TRBV2 and TRBJ2-3; 7 bases are a match to TRBD2. V lost 11 bases and J lost 4; bases outside the gene matches: 18. CDR3 size: 16 residues. In germline, CDR1 is SNHLY, CDR2 FYNNEI. As DNA, the CDR3 is TGTGCCGGCTCGGGCTTTGGGACTACTTCCCCAGATACGCAGTATTTT. Translating gives CAGSGFGTTSPDTQYF.

The CDR3 nucleotides are TGCAGTGCTAACAATCGATTAACCTATGGCTACACCTTC. As protein: CSANNRLTYGYTF. This chain connects TRBV20-1 to TRBJ1-2, with D unresolved. Germline lookup yields CDR1 DFQATT and CDR2 SNEGSKA (reference sequence). The V end was cut by 4 bases, the J end by 4 bases, with 13 bases between. CDR3 length: 13 amino acids.

This chain joins TRBV18 and TRBJ2-2; D remains unclear. Trimming cost V 4 bases and J 2 bases, with 8 bases left between them. The CDR3 totals 14 residues. CDR1 and CDR2 (germline): KGHSH, LQKENI. This CDR3 reads CASSLQINTGELFF. Written as DNA, the CDR3 is TGTGCCAGCTCACTGCAGATTAACACCGGGGAGCTGTTTTTT.

The chain employs TRBV7-9 and TRBJ2-3; D not resolved. Germline CDR1 reads SEHNR; CDR2 reads FQNEAQ (reference sequence). V was pared by 2 bases and J by 2 bases, with 8 bases between. This CDR3 comprises 14 residues. CDR3 sequence reads: CASSLTGTTDTQYF. DNA of the CDR3: TGTGCCAGCAGCTTAACCGGAACCACAGATACGCAGTATTTT.

This clonotype has more than one count but fewer than ten. The chain has TRBV27 and TRBJ2-6; TRBD1 matches 10 bases. The CDR3 has 22 residues. V was pared by 2 bases and J by 0 bases, with 16 bases of the junction left unmatched. The germline CDR1 and CDR2 sequences are MNHEY and SMNVEV (reference sequence). The CDR3 region is CASSLLTGTGDSSNSGANVLTF. The CDR3 region has the DNA TGTGCCAGCAGTTTACTTACCGGGACAGGGGATAGTAGTAACTCTGGGGCCAACGTCCTGACTTTC.

This clonotype was detected many times. The chain employs TRBV20-1 and TRBJ2-1; 12 nucleotides align to TRBD2. The V segment lost 3 bases and the J segment 4 bases; nucleotides outside the gene matches: 13. CDR1 is DFQATT, CDR2 SNEGSKA, per germline (reference sequence). The CDR3 runs to 18 residues. The CDR3 spells CSARDPSGRDSSYNEQFF. CDR3 nucleotide sequence: TGCAGTGCTAGGGACCCTAGCGGGAGGGATTCCAGTTACAATGAGCAGTTCTTC.

This clonotype showed up just a few times. The CDR3 spells CSVEGRKETQYF. As DNA, the CDR3 is TGCAGCGTTGAAGGGAGAAAAGAGACCCAGTACTTC. The chain employs TRBV29-1 and TRBJ2-5; D gene uncertain. Germline values: CDR1 SQVTM, CDR2 ANQGSEA. This CDR3 has 12 residues. V lost 1 base and J 3 bases, leaving 6 bases between the germline ends.

The table lists this clonotype with a count of one. This chain connects TRBV20-1 to TRBJ2-1; 13 bases are shared with TRBD2. The CDR3 loop spans 16 amino acids. CDR1 and CDR2 (germline): DFQATT, SNEGSKA (reference sequence). J lost 6 bases, V lost 5 bases, and 10 bases had no gene match. This CDR3 is CSALRLAGGTSNEQFF. CDR3 bases: TGCAGTGCTTTACGACTAGCGGGAGGCACTAGCAATGAGCAGTTCTTC.

This clonotype was detected a few times. Germline is not matched at one junction end, which may reflect a read error. The V gene is TRBV29-1, the J gene TRBJ2-5, with D maybe TRBD1 (5 bases). Germline CDR1 is SQVTM and CDR2 is ANQGSEA. The CDR3 runs 12 residues. The CDR3 region is CSGLTAQEAQYF. In nucleotides, the CDR3 is TGCAGCGGCCTGACAGCCCAAGAGGCCCAGTACTTC.

This clonotype has just a few counts. V gene TRBV28 combines with J gene TRBJ1-6; the D gene is possibly TRBD1 (5 bases). V was cut by 7 bases and J by 7 bases, with 8 bases left in between. Per the germline V gene, CDR1 is MDHEN and CDR2 is SYDVKM. The CDR3 contains 12 residues. The CDR3 nucleotides read TGTGCCAGCACGGGGCGGAATTCACCCCTCCACTTT. Translation gives CASTGRNSPLHF.

The chain joins TRBV20-1 to TRBJ2-5, with D possibly matching TRBD1 (6 bases). The closer fit of TRBJ2-7 to the DNA end suggests the J call may be wrong. The CDR3 length is 12 residues. In germline, CDR1 is DFQATT, CDR2 SNEGSKA (reference sequence). The CDR3 nucleotides are TGCAGTGCTAGAGCACAGGGCGGCGAGCAGTACTTC. Amino acids: CSARAQGGEQYF.

The chain links TRBV7-8 to TRBJ1-2, with TRBD1 matching over 8 bases. This CDR3 has 16 amino acids. CDR1 is SGHVS and CDR2 is FQNEAQ in the germline V gene. V was clipped by 5 bases and J by 2 bases; unmatched bases: 10. CDR3 in amino acids: CASSPRPGGTNYGYTF. The CDR3 region has the DNA TGTGCCAGCAGCCCAAGGCCAGGGGGCACCAACTATGGCTACACCTTC. The variable domain in full, completed from reference TRBV7-8 and TRBJ1-2, reads GAGVSQSPRYKVAKRGQDVALRCDPISGHVSLFWYQQALGQGPEFLTYFQNEAQLDKSGLPSDRFFAERPEGSVSTLKIQRTQQEDSAVYLCASSPRPGGTNYGYTFGSGTRLTVV.

The chain is built from TRBV27 and TRBJ1-2, with D hard to call. The CDR3 spans 14 residues. V was pared by 3 bases and J by 2 bases, with 10 bases between. CDR1 MNHEY and CDR2 SMNVEV come from the germline V gene (reference sequence). CDR3 protein: CASSFLDGNYGYTF. CDR3 bases: TGTGCCAGCAGTTTTTTGGACGGAAACTATGGCTACACCTTC.

This clonotype has a handful of counts. The chain links TRBV7-2 to TRBJ2-1, with 9 bases fitting TRBD1. Germline loops: CDR1 SGHTA, CDR2 FQGNSA. Losses at the gene ends were 5 bases for V and 7 bases for J; bases not matched to a gene: 21. This CDR3 has 19 amino acids. The CDR3, as DNA: TGTGCCAGCAGCGTGACAGGGGGTGTATTAGTGTGGGCCAGTAATGAGCAGTTCTTC. As protein: CASSVTGGVLVWASNEQFF.

The chain combines TRBV3-1 with TRBJ2-5; a possible D gene is TRBD2 (6 bases). The CDR3 contains 16 residues. Germline V gene sequence: CDR1 LGHDT, CDR2 YNNKEL (reference sequence). The V end lost 1 base, the J end lost 2 bases, and 14 bases lay between the germline ends. The chain's CDR3 is CASSQVLPTSQETQYF. The CDR3 nucleotides read TGTGCCAGCAGCCAAGTACTGCCGACTAGTCAAGAGACCCAGTACTTC.

V is TRBV21-1 and J is TRBJ2-1; the D call TRBD2 from the table was never checked on the DNA. TRBV21-1 is flagged as a pseudogene. This CDR3 spans 16 amino acids. The CDR3: CASKKRYREGYNEQFF. The CDR3 DNA reads as TGTGCCAGCAAAAAGCGGTATCGAGAGGGGTACAATGAGCAGTTCTTC.

The rearrangement joins TRBV6-2 or TRBV6-3 to TRBJ2-1, with D possibly matching TRBD2 (6 bases). V lost 5 bases and J lost 7, with 21 bases in between. Germline V gives CDR1 MNHEY, CDR2 SVGEGT. The CDR3 totals 16 residues. The CDR3 region is CASSHLLVGGENEQFF. The CDR3 DNA follows: TGTGCCAGCAGTCACCTACTAGTTGGCGGGGAGAATGAGCAGTTCTTC.

The rearrangement joins TRBV5-1 to TRBJ1-1; 11 nucleotides align to TRBD1. V was clipped by 4 bases and J by 6 bases; unmatched bases: 5. CDR3 length: 14 amino acids. Germline lookup yields CDR1 SGHRS and CDR2 YFSETQ. DNA for the CDR3: TGCGCCAGCAGCGTGGGACAGGGGGTATCTGAAGCTTTCTTT. Protein sequence: CASSVGQGVSEAFF.

This clonotype has only a few counts. The rearrangement links TRBV20-1 to TRBJ2-3; 12 nucleotides line up with TRBD2. After removal of 0 bases from V and 6 bases from J, the junction contained 4 bases not matched to a gene. The germline gives CDR1 DFQATT, CDR2 SNEGSKA (reference sequence). This CDR3 has 15 residues. The chain's CDR3 is CSAREPSGRGDTQYF. The DNA of the CDR3 is TGCAGTGCTAGAGAGCCTAGCGGGAGGGGGGATACGCAGTATTTT.

This clonotype was recorded a few times. This chain uses TRBV3-1 with TRBJ2-3; D uncertain. The CDR3 covers 12 residues. Per germline, CDR1 LGHDT and CDR2 YNNKEL (reference sequence). Trimming stripped 4 bases from V and 8 bases from J, with 10 bases between. CDR3 in amino acids: CASSLFGGTQYF. DNA for the CDR3: TGTGCCAGCAGCCTATTCGGCGGTACGCAGTATTTT.

The gene calls are TRBV25-1 and TRBJ2-1, with TRBD2 matching over 12 bases. The J call may not be correct, given that the DNA end is closer to TRBJ2-7. CDR1 and CDR2 (germline): MGHDK, SYGVNS. The CDR3 runs to 15 residues. The CDR3 spells CASSESGLAGSEQYF. CDR3 coding DNA: TGTGCCAGCAGTGAATCAGGACTAGCGGGATCCGAGCAGTACTTC.

This chain joins TRBV7-8 and TRBJ2-1, with 9 bases matching TRBD2. V lost 3 bases and J lost 5; bases outside the gene matches: 8. This CDR3 region has 16 residues. From germline, CDR1 is SGHVS and CDR2 FQNEAQ. The chain's CDR3 is CASSLLAGQTNNEQFF. DNA for the CDR3: TGTGCCAGCAGCTTGCTAGCGGGACAAACGAACAATGAGCAGTTCTTC.

The genes are TRBV7-6 and TRBJ1-4; 9 nucleotides match TRBD1. This CDR3 spans 17 amino acids. J was trimmed by 8 bases and V by 0 bases; bases with no gene match: 10. Per germline, CDR1 SGHVS and CDR2 FNYEAQ. In nucleotides, the CDR3 is TGTGCCAGCAGCTTAGCGAATTCAGGGACAGGGTTGGAAAAACTGTTTTTT. Its protein product is CASSLANSGTGLEKLFF.

In this sample, this clonotype turned up a few times. The CDR3 loop is CASSHTSWNEQYF. The DNA of the CDR3 is TGTGCCAGCAGCCACACTAGTTGGAACGAGCAGTACTTC. This chain uses TRBV3-1 with TRBJ2-7; a possible D gene is TRBD2 (5 bases). The V end was cut by 3 bases, the J end by 5 bases, with 11 bases between. The CDR3 is 13 residues long. Germline CDR1 is LGHDT and CDR2 is YNNKEL (reference sequence).

This clonotype was observed a handful of times. V usage is TRBV5-4 and J usage is TRBJ1-1, with D unclear. V lost 0 bases and J lost 3, with 9 bases in between. The CDR3 runs 14 residues. CDR1 SGHNT and CDR2 YYREEE come from the germline V gene (reference sequence). DNA of the CDR3: TGTGCCAGCAGCTTGGCCGGGCAGCACACTGAAGCTTTCTTT. This encodes CASSLAGQHTEAFF.

This clonotype showed up just a few times. DNA for the CDR3: TGTGCCTCGACAGTCTCCTACGAGCAGTACTTC. This encodes CASTVSYEQYF. The chain recombines TRBV28 with TRBJ2-7, with a tentative D call TRBD1 (5 bases). Germline loops: CDR1 MDHEN, CDR2 SYDVKM. This CDR3 region has 11 residues. With 11 bases removed from V and 0 bases from J, the gap between germline ends came to 8 bases.

V gene TRBV20-1 combines with J gene TRBJ1-1; D may be TRBD1 (5 bases). Trimming shortened V by 5 bases and J by 3 bases, and 16 bases separated the two germline ends. The CDR3 is 14 residues long. Per the germline V gene, CDR1 is DFQATT and CDR2 is SNEGSKA (reference sequence). The CDR3: CSARNSGGYTEAFF. The CDR3 region has the DNA TGCAGTGCTCGCAATTCGGGGGGGTACACTGAAGCTTTCTTT.

V and J are TRBV29-1 and TRBJ1-2; 7 bases are a match to TRBD1. V lost 3 bases to trimming and J lost 5 bases; unmatched junction nucleotides: 12. Germline V gene sequence: CDR1 SQVTM, CDR2 ANQGSEA. This CDR3 is 15 amino acids long. The CDR3 spells CSVEETRRTGYGYTF. The CDR3 DNA sequence: TGCAGCGTTGAGGAGACTCGAAGGACAGGTTATGGCTACACCTTC.